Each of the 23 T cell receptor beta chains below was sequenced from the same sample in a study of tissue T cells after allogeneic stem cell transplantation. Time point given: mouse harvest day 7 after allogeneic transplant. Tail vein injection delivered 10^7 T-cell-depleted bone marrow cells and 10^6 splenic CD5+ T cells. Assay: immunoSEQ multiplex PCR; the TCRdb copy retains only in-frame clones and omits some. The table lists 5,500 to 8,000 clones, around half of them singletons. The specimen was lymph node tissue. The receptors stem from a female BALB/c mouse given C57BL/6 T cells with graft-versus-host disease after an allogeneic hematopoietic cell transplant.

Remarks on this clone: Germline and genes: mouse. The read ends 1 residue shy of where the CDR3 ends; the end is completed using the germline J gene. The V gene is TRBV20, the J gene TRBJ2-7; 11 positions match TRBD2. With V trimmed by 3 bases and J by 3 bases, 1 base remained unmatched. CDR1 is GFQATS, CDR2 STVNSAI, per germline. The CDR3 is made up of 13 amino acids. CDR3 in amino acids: CGASDWGGYEQYF. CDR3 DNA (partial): TGTGGTGCTAGTGACTGGGGGGGCTATGAACAGTAC.

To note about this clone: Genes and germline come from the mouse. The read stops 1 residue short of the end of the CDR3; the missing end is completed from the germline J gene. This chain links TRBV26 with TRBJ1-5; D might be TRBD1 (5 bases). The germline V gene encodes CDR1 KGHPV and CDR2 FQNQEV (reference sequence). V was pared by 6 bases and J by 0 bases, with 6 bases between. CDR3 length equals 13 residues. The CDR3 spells CASRQGNNQAPLF. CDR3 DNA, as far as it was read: TGTGCCAGCAGGCAGGGTAACAACCAGGCTCCGCTT.

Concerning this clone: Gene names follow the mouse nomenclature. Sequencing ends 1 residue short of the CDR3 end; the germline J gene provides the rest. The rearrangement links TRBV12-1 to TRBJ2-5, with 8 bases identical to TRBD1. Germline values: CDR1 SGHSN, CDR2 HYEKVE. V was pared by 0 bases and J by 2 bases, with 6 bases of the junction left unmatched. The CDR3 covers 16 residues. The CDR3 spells CASSLEDREGQDTQYF. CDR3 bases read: TGTGCCAGCTCTCTCGAGGACAGGGAGGGCCAAGACACCCAGTAC.

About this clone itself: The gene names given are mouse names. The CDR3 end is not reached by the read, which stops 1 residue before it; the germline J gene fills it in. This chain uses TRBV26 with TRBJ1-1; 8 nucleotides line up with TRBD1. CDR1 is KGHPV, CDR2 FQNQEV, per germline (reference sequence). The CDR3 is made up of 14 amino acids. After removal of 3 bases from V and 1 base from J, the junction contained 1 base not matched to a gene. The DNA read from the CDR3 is TGTGCCAGCAGTCTCACAGGGGGAAACACAGAAGTCTTC. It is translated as CASSLTGGNTEVF. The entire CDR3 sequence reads CASSLTGGNTEVFF.

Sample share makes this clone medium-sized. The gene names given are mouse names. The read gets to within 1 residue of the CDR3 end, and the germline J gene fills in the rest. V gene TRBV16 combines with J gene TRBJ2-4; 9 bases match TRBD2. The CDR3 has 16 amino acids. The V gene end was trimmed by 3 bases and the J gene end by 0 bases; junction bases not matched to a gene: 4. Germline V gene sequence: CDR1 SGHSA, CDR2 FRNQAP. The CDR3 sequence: CASSFDWGSSQNTLYF. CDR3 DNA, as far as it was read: TGTGCAAGCAGCTTTGACTGGGGGTCTAGTCAAAACACCTTGTAC.

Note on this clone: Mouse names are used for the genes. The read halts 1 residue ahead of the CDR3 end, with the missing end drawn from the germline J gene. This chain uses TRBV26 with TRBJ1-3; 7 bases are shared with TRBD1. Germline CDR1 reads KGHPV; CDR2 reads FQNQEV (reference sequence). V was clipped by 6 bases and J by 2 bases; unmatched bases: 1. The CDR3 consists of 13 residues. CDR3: CASRQGPGNTLYF. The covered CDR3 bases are TGTGCCAGCAGACAGGGGCCTGGAAATACGCTCTAT.

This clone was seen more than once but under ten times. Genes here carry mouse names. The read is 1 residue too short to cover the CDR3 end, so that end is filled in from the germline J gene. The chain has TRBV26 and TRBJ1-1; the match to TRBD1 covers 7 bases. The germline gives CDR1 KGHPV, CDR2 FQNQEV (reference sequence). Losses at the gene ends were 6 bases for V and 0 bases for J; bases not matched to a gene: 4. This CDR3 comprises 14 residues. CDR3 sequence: CASRLGQSNTEVFF. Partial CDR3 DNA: TGTGCCAGCAGGCTGGGACAGTCAAACACAGAAGTCTTC.

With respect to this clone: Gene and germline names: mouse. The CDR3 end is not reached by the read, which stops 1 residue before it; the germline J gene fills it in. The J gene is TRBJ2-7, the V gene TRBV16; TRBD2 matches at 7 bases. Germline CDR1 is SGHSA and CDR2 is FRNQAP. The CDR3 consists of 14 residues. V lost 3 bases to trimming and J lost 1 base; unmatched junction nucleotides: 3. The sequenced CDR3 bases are TGTGCAAGCAGCTTTGAGACTGGGTCCTATGAACAGTAC. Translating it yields CASSFETGSYEQY. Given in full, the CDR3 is CASSFETGSYEQYF.

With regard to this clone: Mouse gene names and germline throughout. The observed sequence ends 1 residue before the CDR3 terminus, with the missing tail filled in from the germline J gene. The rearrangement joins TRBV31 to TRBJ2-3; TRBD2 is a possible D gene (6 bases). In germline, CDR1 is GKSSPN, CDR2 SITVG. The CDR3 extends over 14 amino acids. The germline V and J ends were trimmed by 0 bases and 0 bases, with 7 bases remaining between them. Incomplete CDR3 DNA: TGTGCCTGGAGTCTGGGGGGTAGTGCAGAAACGCTGTAT. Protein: CAWSLGGSAETLY. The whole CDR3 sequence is CAWSLGGSAETLYF.

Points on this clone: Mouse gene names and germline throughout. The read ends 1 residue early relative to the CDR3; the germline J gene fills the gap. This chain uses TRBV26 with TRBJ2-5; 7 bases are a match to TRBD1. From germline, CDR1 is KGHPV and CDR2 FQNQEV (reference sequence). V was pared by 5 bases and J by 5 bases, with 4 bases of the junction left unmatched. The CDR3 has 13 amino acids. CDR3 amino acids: CASSRDRGDTQYF. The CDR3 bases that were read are TGTGCCAGCAGTAGGGACAGAGGAGACACCCAGTAC.

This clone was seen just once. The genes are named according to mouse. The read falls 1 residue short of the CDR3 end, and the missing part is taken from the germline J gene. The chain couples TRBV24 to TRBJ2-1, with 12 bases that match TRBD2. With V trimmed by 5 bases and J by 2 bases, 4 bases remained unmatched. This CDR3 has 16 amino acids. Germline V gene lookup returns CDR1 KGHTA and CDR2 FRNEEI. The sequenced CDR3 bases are TGTGCCAGCAGTACGGACTGGGGGGGGCACTATGCTGAGCAGTTC. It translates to CASSTDWGGHYAEQF. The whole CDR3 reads CASSTDWGGHYAEQFF.

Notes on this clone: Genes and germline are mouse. Partial CDR3 DNA: TGTGCCTGGAGTCTAGGGACAGGGGAGGGTCAAAACACCTTGTAC. Its protein is CAWSLGTGEGQNTLY. The CDR3 in its entirety is CAWSLGTGEGQNTLYF. The chain couples TRBV31 to TRBJ2-4; TRBD1 matches at 10 bases. The read ends 1 residue before the CDR3 terminus; that terminus is restored from the germline J gene. This CDR3 is built from 16 residues. Germline loops: CDR1 GKSSPN, CDR2 SITVG. V was pared by 0 bases and J by 1 base, with 4 bases of the junction left unmatched.

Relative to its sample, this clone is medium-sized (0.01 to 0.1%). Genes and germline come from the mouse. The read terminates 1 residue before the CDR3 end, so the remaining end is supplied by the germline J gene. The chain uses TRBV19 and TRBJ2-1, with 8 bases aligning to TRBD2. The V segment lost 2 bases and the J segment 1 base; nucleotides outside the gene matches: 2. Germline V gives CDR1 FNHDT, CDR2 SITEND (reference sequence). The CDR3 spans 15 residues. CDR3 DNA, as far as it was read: TGTGCCAGCAGTATGACTGGGGTCAACTATGCTGAGCAGTTC. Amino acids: CASSMTGVNYAEQF. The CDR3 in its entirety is CASSMTGVNYAEQFF.

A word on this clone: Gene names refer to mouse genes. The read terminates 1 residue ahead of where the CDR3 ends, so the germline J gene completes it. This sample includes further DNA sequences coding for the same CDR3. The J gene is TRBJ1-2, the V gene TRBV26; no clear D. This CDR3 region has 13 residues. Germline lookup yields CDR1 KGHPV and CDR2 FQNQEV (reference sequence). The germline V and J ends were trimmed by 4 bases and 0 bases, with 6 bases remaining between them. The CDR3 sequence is CASSPQANSDYTF. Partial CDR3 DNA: TGTGCCAGCAGTCCCCAGGCAAACTCCGACTACACC. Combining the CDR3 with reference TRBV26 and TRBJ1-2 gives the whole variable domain NSKVIQTPRYLVKGQGQKAKMRCIPEKGHPVVFWYQQNKNNEFKFLINFQNQEVLQQIDMTEKRFSAECPSNSPCSLEIQSSEAGDSALYLCASSPQANSDYTFGSGTRLLVI.

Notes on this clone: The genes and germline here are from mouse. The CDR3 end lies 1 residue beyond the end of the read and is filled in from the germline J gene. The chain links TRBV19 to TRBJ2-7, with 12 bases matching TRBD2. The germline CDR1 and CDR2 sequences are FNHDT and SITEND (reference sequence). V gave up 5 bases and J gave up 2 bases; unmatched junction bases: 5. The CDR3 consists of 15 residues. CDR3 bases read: TGTGCCAGCAGCTCGGGACTGGGGGGCGCCTATGAACAGTAC. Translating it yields CASSSGLGGAYEQY. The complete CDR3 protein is CASSSGLGGAYEQYF.

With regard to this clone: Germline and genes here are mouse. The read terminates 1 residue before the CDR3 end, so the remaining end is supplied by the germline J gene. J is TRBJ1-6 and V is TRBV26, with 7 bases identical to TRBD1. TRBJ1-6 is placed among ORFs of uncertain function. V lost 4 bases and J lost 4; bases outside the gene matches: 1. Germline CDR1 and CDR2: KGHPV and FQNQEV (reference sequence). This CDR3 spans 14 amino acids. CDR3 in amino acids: CASSQTGYNSPLYF. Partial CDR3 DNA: TGTGCCAGCAGTCAGACAGGGTATAATTCGCCCCTCTAC.

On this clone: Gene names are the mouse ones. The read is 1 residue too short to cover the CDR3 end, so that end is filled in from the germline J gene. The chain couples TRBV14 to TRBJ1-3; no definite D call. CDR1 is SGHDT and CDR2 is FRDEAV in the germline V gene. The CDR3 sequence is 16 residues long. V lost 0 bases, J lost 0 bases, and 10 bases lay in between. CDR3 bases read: TGTGCCAGCAGTTTCTCCTCGACAATTTCTGGAAATACGCTCTAT. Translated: CASSFSSTISGNTLY. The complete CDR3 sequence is CASSFSSTISGNTLYF.

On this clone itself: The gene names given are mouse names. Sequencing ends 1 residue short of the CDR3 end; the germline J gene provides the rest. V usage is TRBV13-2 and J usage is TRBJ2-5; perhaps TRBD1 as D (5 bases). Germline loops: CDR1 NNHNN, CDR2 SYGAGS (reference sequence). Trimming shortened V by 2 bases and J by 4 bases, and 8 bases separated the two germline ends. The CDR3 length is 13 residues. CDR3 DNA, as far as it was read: TGTGCCAGCGGTGAGCGACAGAAAGACACCCAGTAC. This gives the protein CASGERQKDTQY. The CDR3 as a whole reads CASGERQKDTQYF.

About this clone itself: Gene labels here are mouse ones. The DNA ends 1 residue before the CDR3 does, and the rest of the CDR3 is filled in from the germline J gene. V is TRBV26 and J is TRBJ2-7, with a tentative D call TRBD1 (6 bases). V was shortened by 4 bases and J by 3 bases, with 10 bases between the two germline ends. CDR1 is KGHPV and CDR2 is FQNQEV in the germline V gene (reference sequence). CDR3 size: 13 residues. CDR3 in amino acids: CASSRDKIYEQYF. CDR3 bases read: TGTGCCAGCAGTCGGGACAAAATCTATGAACAGTAC.

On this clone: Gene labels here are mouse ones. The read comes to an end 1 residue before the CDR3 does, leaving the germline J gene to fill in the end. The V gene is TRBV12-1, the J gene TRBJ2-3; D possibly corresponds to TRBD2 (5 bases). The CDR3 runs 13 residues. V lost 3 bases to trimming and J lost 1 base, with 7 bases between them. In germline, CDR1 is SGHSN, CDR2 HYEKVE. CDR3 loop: CASSGWGAETLYF. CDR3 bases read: TGTGCCAGCTCTGGCTGGGGTGCAGAAACGCTGTAT.

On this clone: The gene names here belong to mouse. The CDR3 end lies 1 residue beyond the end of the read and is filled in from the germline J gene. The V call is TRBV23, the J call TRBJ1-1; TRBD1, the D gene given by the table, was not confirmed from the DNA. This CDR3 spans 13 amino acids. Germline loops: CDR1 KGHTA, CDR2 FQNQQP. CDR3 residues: CSSSQGRGPEVFF. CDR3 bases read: TGCTCCAGCAGTCAGGGCAGGGGCCCAGAAGTCTTC.

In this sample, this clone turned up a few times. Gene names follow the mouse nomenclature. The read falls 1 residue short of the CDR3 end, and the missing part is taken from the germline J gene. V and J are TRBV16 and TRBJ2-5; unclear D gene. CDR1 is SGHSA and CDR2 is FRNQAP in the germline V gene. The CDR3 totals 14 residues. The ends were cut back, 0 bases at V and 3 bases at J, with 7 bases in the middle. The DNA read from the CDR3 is TGTGCAAGCAGCTTAGACGCGGGGCAAGACACCCAGTAC. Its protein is CASSLDAGQDTQY. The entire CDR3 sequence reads CASSLDAGQDTQYF.

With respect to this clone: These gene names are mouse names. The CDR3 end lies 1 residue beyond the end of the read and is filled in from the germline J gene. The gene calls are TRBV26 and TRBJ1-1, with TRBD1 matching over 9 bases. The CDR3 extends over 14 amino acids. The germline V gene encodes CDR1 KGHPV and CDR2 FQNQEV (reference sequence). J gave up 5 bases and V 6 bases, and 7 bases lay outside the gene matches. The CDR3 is CASSRDREGTEVFF. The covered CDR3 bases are TGTGCCAGCAGCCGGGACAGGGAGGGGACAGAAGTCTTC.